This T cell receptor (beta chain) appears in the sequencing data of a study of blood T cell repertoires in COVID-19. Germline V gene sequence: CDR1 MNHEY, CDR2 SVGAGI. Losses at the gene ends were 6 bases for V and 6 bases for J; bases not matched to a gene: 12. The CDR3 consists of 15 residues. Original methodology: Amplification from reference gene primers served as the basis for estimated nucleated cell counts. Measured with immunoSEQ multiplex PCR; TCRdb has only the in-frame clones, and not every one. The V and J calls and clone size are taken from that table; D and trimming were inferred from the DNA. Among around 220,000 clones listed, around 84% were seen once. This clone was observed a single time.

The receptor's source is a woman aged 40 to 49 who had recovered from COVID-19. The sequenced sample consisted of PBMCs or T cells enriched from blood (not recorded which). The chain combines TRBV6-5 with TRBJ1-2; 8 bases are shared with TRBD1. CDR3 bases: TGTGCCAGCAGACCCCAGGGGGCGTCGGCAGATGGCTACACCTTC. This encodes CASRPQGASADGYTF.